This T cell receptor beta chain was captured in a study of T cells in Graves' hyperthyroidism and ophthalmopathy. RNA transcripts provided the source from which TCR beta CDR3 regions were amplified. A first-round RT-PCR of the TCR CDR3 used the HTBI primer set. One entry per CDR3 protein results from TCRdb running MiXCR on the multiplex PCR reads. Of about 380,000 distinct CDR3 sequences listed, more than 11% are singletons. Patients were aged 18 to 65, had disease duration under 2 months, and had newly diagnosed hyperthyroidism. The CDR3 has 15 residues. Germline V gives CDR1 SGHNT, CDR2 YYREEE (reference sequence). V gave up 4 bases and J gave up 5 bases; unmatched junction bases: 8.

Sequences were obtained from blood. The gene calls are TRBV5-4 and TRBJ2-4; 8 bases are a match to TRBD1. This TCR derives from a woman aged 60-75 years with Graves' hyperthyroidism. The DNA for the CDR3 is TGTGCCAGCAGCCTGGGAACAGGGGGTCAAAACATTCAGTACTTC. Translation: CASSLGTGGQNIQYF.